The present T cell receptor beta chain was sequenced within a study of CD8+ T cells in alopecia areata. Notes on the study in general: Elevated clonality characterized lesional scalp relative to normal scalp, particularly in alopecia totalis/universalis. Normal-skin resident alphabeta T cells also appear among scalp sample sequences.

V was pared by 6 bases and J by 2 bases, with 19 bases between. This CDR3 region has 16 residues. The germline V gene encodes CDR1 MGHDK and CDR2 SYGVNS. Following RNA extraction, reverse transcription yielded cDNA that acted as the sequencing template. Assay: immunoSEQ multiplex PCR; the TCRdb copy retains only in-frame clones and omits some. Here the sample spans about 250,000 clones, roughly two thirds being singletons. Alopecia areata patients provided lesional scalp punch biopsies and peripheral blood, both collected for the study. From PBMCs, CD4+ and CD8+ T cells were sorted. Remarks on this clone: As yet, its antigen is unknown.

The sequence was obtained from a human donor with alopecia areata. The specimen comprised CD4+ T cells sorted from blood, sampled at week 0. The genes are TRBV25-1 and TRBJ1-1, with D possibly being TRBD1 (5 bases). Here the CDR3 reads CASRGGYGGVNTEAFF. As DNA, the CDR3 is TGTGCCAGCAGAGGTGGTTACGGGGGGGTAAACACTGAAGCTTTCTTT.